This TCR beta chain was captured by sequencing in a study of beta chain features in type 1 diabetes. As regards this clone: As yet, its antigen is unknown.

Every bit of the isolated RNA underwent reverse transcription, so sequencing read expressed TCRB transcripts. Repertoires were generated with immunoSEQ multiplex PCR, while TCRdb's copy carries only in-frame clones and drops some. The sample shows roughly 260,000 clones, roughly 22% of them seen only once. The study's findings and limits: With patients and controls alike, PCR might favor shorter templates to an equal degree. Among patients with Type 1 diabetes, TCRB CDR3s were moderately but significantly shorter in every one of the four CD4+ subsets.

Sequenced sample: naive CD4+ T cells from blood. The sequence derives from a woman between 35 and 50 years old with type 1 diabetes.

CDR3 nucleotide sequence: TGTGCCAGCAGCCTCCCCGGACTAGCGGTCTACAATGAGCAGTTCTTC. Residues: CASSLPGLAVYNEQFF. The chain employs TRBV7-2 and TRBJ2-1; TRBD2 aligns across 10 bases. This CDR3 has 16 amino acids. Per germline, CDR1 SGHTA and CDR2 FQGNSA. Germline trimming cut 5 bases from V and 3 bases from J; bases unmatched to any gene: 7.